The present T cell receptor (beta chain) was sequenced within a study of control samples from healthy donors and cancer patients. Clones were sequenced by immunoSEQ multiplex PCR, and TCRdb holds only the in-frame ones, with some missing. The sample includes 70,000 to 80,000 clones, approximately 84% of them seen just once. The V gene's germline CDR1 is SGHNT and CDR2 YENEEA. The V gene end was trimmed by 3 bases and the J gene end by 5 bases; junction bases not matched to a gene: 15. This CDR3 region has 19 residues. The sample taken for sequencing was blood. The chain employs TRBV11-3 and TRBJ2-1, with TRBD2 matching over 11 bases. The receptor was isolated from a man aged 50-59 years in good health. The CDR3 sequence: CASSLGGTSGSRGHNEQFF. DNA for the CDR3: TGTGCCAGCAGCTTGGGCGGCACTAGCGGGAGCAGAGGGCACAATGAGCAGTTCTTC.